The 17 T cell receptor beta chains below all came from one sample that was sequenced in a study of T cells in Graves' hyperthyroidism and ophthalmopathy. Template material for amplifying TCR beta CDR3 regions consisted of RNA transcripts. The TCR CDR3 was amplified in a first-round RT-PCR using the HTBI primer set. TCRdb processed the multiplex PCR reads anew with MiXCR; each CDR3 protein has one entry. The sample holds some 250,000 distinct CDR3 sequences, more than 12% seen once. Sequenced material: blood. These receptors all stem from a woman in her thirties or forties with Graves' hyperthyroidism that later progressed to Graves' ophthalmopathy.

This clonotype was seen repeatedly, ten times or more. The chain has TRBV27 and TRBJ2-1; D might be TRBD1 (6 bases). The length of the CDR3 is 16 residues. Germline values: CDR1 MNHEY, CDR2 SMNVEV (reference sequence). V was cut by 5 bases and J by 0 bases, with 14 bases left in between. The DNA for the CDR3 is TGTGCCAGCAGTACAGGGTACCCGAGCTCCTACAATGAGCAGTTCTTC. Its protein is CASSTGYPSSYNEQFF.

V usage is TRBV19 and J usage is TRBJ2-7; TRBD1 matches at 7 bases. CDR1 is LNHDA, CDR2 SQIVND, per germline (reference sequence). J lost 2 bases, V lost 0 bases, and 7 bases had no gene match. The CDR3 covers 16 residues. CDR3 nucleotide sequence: TGTGCCAGTAGTATAGACGTACTTGGACAGGCCTACGAGCAGTACTTC. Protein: CASSIDVLGQAYEQYF.

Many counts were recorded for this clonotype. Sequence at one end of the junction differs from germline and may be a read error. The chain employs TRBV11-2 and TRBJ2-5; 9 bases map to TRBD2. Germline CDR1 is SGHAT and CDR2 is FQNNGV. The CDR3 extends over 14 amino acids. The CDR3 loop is CASRLAGVVETQYF. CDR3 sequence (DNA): TGTGCCAGCAGATTAGCGGGAGTAGTTGAGACCCAGTACTTC. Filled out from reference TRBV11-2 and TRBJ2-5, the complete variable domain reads EAGVAQSPRYKIIEKRQSVAFWCNPISGHATLYWYQQILGQGPKLLIQFQNNGVVDDSQLPKDRFSAERLKGVDSTLKIQPAKLEDSAVYLCASRLAGVVETQYFGPGTRLLVL.

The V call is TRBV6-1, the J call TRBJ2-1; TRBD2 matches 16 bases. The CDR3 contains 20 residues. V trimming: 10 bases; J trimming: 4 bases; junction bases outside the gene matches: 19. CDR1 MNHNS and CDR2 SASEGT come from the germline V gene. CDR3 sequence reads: CATSSFGTSGRASKYNEQFF. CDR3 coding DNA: TGTGCCACCTCCTCATTCGGGACTAGCGGGAGGGCCTCAAAATACAATGAGCAGTTCTTC.

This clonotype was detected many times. CDR3 sequence reads: CASSGRAGEQYF. DNA of the CDR3: TGTGCCAGCAGCGGGAGAGCGGGTGAGCAGTACTTC. The V call is TRBV9, the J call TRBJ2-7; D possibly corresponds to TRBD2 (6 bases). Deletions cut 3 bases from V and 7 bases from J, with 11 bases between. This CDR3 comprises 12 residues. Germline CDR1 SGDLS, CDR2 YYNGEE.

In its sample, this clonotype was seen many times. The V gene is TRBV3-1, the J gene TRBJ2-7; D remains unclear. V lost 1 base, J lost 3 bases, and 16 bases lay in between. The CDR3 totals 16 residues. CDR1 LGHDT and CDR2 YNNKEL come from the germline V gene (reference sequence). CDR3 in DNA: TGTGCCAGCAGCCAAGGGGTTGAGCGACCCCTCTACGAGCAGTACTTC. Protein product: CASSQGVERPLYEQYF.

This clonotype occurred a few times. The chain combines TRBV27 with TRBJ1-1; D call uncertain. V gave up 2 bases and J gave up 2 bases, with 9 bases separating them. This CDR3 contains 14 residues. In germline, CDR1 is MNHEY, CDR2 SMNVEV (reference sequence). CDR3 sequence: CASSLTSRNTEAFF. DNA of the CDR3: TGTGCCAGCAGTTTAACTTCCCGAAACACTGAAGCTTTCTTT.

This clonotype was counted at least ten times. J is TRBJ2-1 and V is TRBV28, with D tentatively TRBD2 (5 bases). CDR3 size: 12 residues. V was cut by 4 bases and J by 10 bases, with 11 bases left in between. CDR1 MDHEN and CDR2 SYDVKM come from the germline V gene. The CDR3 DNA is TGTGCCAGCAGTTCCGGACTGACGGAGCAGTTCTTC. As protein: CASSSGLTEQFF.

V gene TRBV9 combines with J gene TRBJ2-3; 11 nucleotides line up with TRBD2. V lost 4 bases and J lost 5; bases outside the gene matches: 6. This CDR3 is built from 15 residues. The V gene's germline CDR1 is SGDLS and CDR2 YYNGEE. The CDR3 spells CASSSPSGRIDTQYF. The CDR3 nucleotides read TGTGCCAGCAGCAGCCCTAGCGGGAGGATAGATACGCAGTATTTT.

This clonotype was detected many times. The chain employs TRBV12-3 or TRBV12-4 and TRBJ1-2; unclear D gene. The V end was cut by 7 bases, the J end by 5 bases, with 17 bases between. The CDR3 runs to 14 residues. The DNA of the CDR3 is TGTGCCAGCACCAATGACCTCGGGGAGTATGGCTACACCTTC. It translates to CASTNDLGEYGYTF.

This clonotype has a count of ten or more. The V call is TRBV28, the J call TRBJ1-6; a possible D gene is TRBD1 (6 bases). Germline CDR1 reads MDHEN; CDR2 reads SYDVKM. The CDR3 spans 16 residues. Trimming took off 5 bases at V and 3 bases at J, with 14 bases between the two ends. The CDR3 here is CASSVSRGYYNSPLHF. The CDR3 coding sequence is TGTGCCAGCAGTGTCAGCAGGGGCTACTATAATTCACCCCTCCACTTT.

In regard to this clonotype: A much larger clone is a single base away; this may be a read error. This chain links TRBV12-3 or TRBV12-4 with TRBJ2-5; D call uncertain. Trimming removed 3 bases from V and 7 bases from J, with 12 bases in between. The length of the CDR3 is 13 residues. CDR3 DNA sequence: TGTGCCAGCAGTTTTTGGGGAACCGGGACCCAGTACTTC. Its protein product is CASSFWGTGTQYF.

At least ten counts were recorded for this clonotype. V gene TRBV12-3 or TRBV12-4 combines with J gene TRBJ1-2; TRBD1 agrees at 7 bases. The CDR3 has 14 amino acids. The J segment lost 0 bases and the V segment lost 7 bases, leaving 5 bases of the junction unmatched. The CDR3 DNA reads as TGTGCCAGCACCTTGGGGACAGCTAACTATGGCTACACCTTC. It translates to CASTLGTANYGYTF.

In DNA, the CDR3 is TGTGCCTGGATATCGGGGACCTTCGGCAATGAGCAGTTCTTC. Translation gives CAWISGTFGNEQFF. The V call is TRBV30, the J call TRBJ2-1; D is tentatively TRBD1 or TRBD2 (5 bases each). Germline V gene data show CDR1 as GTSNPN and CDR2 as SVGIG (reference sequence). This CDR3 region has 14 residues. V was trimmed by 4 bases and J by 6 bases, leaving 16 bases between them. Together with reference TRBV30 and TRBJ2-1, the CDR3 gives the full variable domain: SQTIHQWPATLVQPVGSPLSLECTVEGTSNPNLYWYRQAAGRGLQLLFYSVGIGQISSEVPQNLSASRPQDRQFILSSKKLLLSDSGFYLCAWISGTFGNEQFFGPGTRLTVL.

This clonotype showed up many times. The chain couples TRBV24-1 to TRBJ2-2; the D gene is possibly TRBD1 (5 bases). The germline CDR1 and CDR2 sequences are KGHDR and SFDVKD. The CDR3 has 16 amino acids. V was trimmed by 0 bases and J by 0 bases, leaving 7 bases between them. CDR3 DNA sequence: TGTGCCACCAGTGATTTGAGGGGTCCGAACACCGGGGAGCTGTTTTTT. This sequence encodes CATSDLRGPNTGELFF.

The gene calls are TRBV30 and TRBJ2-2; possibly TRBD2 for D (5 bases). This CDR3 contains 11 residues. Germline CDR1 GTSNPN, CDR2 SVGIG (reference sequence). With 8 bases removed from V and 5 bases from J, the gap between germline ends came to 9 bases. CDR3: CARRRTGELFF. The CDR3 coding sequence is TGTGCCCGCCGGAGGACCGGGGAGCTGTTTTTT. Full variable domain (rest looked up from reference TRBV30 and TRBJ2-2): SQTIHQWPATLVQPVGSPLSLECTVEGTSNPNLYWYRQAAGRGLQLLFYSVGIGQISSEVPQNLSASRPQDRQFILSSKKLLLSDSGFYLCARRRTGELFFGEGSRLTVL.

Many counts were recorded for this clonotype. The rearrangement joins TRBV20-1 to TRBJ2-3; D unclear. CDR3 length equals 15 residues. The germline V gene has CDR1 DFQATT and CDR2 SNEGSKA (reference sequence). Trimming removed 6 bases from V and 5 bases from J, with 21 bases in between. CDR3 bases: TGCAGTGCCCCCCCTCTCTCGGAGCCGATAGATACGCAGTATTTT. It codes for CSAPPLSEPIDTQYF.